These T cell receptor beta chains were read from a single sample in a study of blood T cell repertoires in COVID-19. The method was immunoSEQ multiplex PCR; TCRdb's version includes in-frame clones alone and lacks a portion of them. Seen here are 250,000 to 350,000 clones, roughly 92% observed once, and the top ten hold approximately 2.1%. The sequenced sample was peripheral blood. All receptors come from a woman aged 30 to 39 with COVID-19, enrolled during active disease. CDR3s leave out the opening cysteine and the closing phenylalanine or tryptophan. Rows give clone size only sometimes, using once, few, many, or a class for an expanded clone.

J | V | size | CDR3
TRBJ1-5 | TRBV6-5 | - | ASSSKRQGSQPQH
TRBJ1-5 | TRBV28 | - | ASSFGNRGRNQPQH
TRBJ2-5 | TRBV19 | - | ASSTKGQERETQY
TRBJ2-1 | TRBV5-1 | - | ASSLALAGEEQF
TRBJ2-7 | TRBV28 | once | ASRSGAGSEQY
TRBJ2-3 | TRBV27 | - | ASSLSWGTGEDTQY
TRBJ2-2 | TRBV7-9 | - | ASSSGTGVTGELF
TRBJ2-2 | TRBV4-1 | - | ASSQYSGRAGTGELF
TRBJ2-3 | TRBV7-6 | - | ASSLTTSGPGKTDTQY
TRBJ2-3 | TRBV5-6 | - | ASSGGTSGRVDTQY
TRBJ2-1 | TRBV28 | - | ASSLTGTSFNEQF
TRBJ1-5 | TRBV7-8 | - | ASSLDYGTFSNQPQH
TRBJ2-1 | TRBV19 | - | ASSIVSSYNEQF
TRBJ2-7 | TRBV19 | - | ASSISPTGNSYEQY
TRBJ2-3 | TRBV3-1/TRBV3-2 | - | ASSRLAGGLDTQY
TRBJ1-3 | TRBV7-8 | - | ASTFGVDSRIDTIY
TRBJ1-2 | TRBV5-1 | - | ASSLDRGPDGYT
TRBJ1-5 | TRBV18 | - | ASSPGRSEYNQPQH
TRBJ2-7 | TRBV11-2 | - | ASSLAGLSYEEQY
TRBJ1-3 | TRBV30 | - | AWSMAAASGNTIY
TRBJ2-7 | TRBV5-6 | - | ASSRRTGGMYEQY
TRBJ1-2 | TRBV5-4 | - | ASSPRQGPNGYT
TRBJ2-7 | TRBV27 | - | ASSSLISYEQY
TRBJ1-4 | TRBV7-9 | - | ASSLAEDSTTNEKLF
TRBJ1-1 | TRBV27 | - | ASSFYMNTEAF
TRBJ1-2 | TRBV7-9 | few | ASSPLGTGRGGYT
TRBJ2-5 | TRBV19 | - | ASRLGAGQETQY
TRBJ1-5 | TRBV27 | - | ASSSGQGINQPQH
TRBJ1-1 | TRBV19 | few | ASSIDRGGMDPEAF
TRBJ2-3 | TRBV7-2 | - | ASRRVQGITDTQY
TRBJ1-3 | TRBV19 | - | ASSYPAGPNSGNTIY
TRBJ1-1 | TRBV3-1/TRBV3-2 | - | ASSHLTGGKAEAF
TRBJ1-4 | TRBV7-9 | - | ASSLVTGRNEKLF
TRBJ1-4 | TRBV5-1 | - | ASSLSRGPNEKLF
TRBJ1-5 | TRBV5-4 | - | ASSLEPFDNQPQH
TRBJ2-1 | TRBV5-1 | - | ASSLTGTGSIHEQF
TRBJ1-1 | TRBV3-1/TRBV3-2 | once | ASSLQSGQGFEAF
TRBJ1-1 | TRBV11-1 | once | ASSLWAATEAF
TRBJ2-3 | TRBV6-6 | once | ASSYSGGSRTDTQY